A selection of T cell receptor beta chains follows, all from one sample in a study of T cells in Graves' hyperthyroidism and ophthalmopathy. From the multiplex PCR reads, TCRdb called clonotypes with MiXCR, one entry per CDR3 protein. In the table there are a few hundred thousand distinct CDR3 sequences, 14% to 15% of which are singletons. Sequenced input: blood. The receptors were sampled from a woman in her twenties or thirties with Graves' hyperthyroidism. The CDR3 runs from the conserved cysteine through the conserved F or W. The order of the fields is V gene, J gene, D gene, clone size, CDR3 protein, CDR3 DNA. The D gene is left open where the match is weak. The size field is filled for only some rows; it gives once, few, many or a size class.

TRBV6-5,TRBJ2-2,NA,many,CATRLGAGEDGELFF,TGTGCCACACGCTTGGGGGCAGGGGAGGACGGGGAGCTGTTTTTT
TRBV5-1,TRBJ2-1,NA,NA,CASNTPALGVNEQFF,TGCGCCAGCAACACCCCGGCCCTAGGGGTCAATGAGCAGTTCTTC
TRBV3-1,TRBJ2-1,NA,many,CASSQSRPSGPNEQFF,TGTGCCAGCAGCCAATCGCGGCCATCCGGGCCCAATGAGCAGTTCTTC
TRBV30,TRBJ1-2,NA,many,CAWTQGGGTYGYTF,TGTGCCTGGACCCAAGGTGGGGGTACCTATGGCTACACCTTC
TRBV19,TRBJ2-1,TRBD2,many,CASSTGTSGYNEQFF,TGTGCCAGCAGTACCGGGACTAGCGGCTACAATGAGCAGTTCTTC
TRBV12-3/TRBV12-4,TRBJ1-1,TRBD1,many,CASRPTGAVLGTEAFF,TGTGCCAGCAGGCCGACAGGGGCGGTCTTGGGCACTGAAGCTTTCTTT
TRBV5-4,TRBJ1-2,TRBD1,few,CASSSQGAGDGYTF,TGTGCCAGCAGCTCACAGGGGGCGGGTGATGGCTACACCTTC
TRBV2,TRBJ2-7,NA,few,CASSEGRSGNEQYF,TGTGCCAGCAGTGAAGGGCGTTCGGGCAACGAGCAGTACTTC
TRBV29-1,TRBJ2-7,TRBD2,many,CSVVREGYEQYF,TGCAGCGTTGTGCGGGAGGGTTACGAGCAGTACTTC
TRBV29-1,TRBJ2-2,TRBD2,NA,CSVVSGGQGTGELFF,TGCAGCGTTGTAAGCGGGGGGCAGGGGACCGGGGAGCTGTTTTTT
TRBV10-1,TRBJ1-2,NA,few,CASSEPEGVGYGYTF,TGCGCCAGCAGTGAGCCGGAGGGGGTTGGCTATGGCTACACCTTC
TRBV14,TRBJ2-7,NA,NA,CASSQAAAEQNSYEQYF,TGTGCCAGCAGCCAAGCCGCGGCGGAGCAGAATTCCTACGAGCAGTACTTC
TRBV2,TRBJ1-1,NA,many,CASSPTGMNTEAFF,TGTGCCAGCTCACCGACGGGGATGAACACTGAAGCTTTCTTT
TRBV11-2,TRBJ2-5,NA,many,CASSPARSGETQYF,TGTGCCAGCAGCCCCGCCAGGTCGGGAGAGACCCAGTACTTC
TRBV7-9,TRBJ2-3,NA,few,CASSFESSTDTQYF,TGTGCCAGCAGCTTTGAGTCAAGTACAGATACGCAGTATTTT
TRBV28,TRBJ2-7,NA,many,CASSGLRDGTYEQYF,TGTGCCAGCAGTGGCCTCCGGGACGGAACCTACGAGCAGTACTTC
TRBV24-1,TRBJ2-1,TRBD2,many,CATGLSGEQFF,TGTGCCACCGGTCTTAGCGGGGAGCAGTTCTTC
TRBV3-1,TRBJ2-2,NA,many,CASSQTRTGELFF,TGTGCCAGCAGCCAAACACGCACCGGGGAGCTGTTTTTT
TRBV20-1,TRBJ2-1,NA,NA,CSAPWARGNNEQFF,TGCAGTGCCCCCTGGGCCAGGGGAAACAATGAGCAGTTCTTC
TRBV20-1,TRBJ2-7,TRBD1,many,CSARVTGAYEQYF,TGCAGTGCTAGAGTGACAGGGGCCTACGAGCAGTACTTC
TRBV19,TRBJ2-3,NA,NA,CASSADWGSSTDTQYF,TGTGCCAGTAGTGCGGACTGGGGGTCTAGCACAGATACGCAGTATTTT
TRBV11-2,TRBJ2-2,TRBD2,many,CASTLSGAEWGLAGAGALAGELFF,TGTGCCAGCACCCTGTCCGGAGCTGAGTGGGGACTAGCGGGAGCGGGGGCCCTGGCCGGGGAGCTGTTTTTT
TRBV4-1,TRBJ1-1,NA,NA,CASSQDGGGTEAFF,TGCGCCAGCAGCCAAGATGGAGGGGGAACTGAAGCTTTCTTT
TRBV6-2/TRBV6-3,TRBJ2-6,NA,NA,CASRFGQNGPGANVLTF,TGTGCCAGTCGATTTGGGCAGAATGGCCCTGGGGCCAACGTCCTGACTTTC
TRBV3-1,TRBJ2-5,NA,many,CASSQDRTGPWETQYF,TGTGCCAGCAGCCAAGATAGAACAGGGCCATGGGAGACCCAGTACTTC
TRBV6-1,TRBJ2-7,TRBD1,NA,CASSRQGLEQYF,TGTGCCAGCAGTAGACAGGGTCTAGAGCAGTACTTC
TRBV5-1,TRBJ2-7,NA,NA,CASSGAGEQYF,TGCGCCAGCAGCGGGGCGGGCGAGCAGTACTTC
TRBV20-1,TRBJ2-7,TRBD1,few,CSAGQGFDEQYF,TGCAGTGCCGGACAGGGGTTCGACGAGCAGTACTTC
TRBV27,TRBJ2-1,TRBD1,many,CASSIYSGGNEQFF,TGTGCCAGCAGTATATACTCAGGGGGCAATGAGCAGTTCTTC
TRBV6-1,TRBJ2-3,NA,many,CASSSVGRWDTQYF,TGTGCCAGCTCCTCGGTGGGTCGATGGGATACGCAGTATTTT
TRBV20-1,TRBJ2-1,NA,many,CSARPGYNEQFF,TGCAGTGCTAGACCTGGCTACAATGAGCAGTTCTTC
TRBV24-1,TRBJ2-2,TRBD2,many,CATSDPPYSGAPGELFF,TGTGCCACCAGTGATCCCCCTTATAGCGGGGCTCCCGGGGAGCTGTTTTTT